The 25 T cell receptor beta chains below were found in one sample sequenced in a study of vaccination and CD4 T cells after COVID-19. As to treatment: roughly ten-day PBMC culture with coronavirus spike peptide pools or control peptides (ViraFEST assay). Their antigen targets remain unknown. Once obtained from cultured CD4+ T cells, the DNA was sequenced using the Oncomine TCR Beta short-read assay. TCRdb re-analysed the PCR reads in MiXCR, keeping a single row per CDR3 protein. The sample consists of some 10,000 distinct CDR3 sequences, less than 65% of them appearing once. The sample here was cultured CD4+ T cells from blood, taken after SARS-CoV-2 vaccination. These TCRs come from a human donor with COVID-19.

This sequence joins TRBV9 and TRBJ1-5; 7 bases align to TRBD1. CDR1 is SGDLS and CDR2 is YYNGEE in the germline V gene. After removal of 7 bases from V and 3 bases from J, the junction contained 7 bases not matched to a gene. The CDR3 has 14 residues. The CDR3 sequence: CASATGVNNQPQHF. The DNA of the CDR3 is TGTGCCAGCGCAACAGGGGTGAACAATCAGCCCCAGCATTTT.

Remarks on this clonotype: One end of the junction does not line up with germline, which may come from a read error. The chain is built from TRBV5-1 and TRBJ2-7, with D possibly matching TRBD1 (5 bases). Germline loops: CDR1 SGHRS, CDR2 YFSETQ. The CDR3 loop spans 15 amino acids. As DNA, the CDR3 is TGCGCCAGTAGCTGGGGCATAGGGTGGGTTGGCGAGCAGTACTTC. It is translated as CASSWGIGWVGEQYF.

The chain employs TRBV6-1 and TRBJ1-2, with D possibly being TRBD1 (5 bases). The length of the CDR3 is 15 residues. Germline V CDR1 and CDR2: MNHNS, SASEGT. Trimming left V 5 bases short and J 0 bases short, with 13 bases between. The CDR3 DNA reads as TGTGCCAGCAGTCCGCAAGGGGTTGCTAACTATGGCTACACCTTC. It is translated as CASSPQGVANYGYTF.

This chain joins TRBV7-9 and TRBJ2-1, with D possibly matching TRBD1 (7 bases). The CDR3 is 15 residues long. V gave up 3 bases and J gave up 4 bases, with 13 bases separating them. The germline V gene encodes CDR1 SEHNR and CDR2 FQNEAQ (reference sequence). CDR3 loop: CASSLAGQIYNEQFF. The CDR3 DNA reads as TGTGCCAGCAGCTTGGCGGGACAGATATACAATGAGCAGTTCTTC.

This sequence joins TRBV27 and TRBJ1-6; D call uncertain. Germline V gives CDR1 MNHEY, CDR2 SMNVEV (reference sequence). V shed 5 bases and J shed 15 bases, with 11 bases lying between them. The CDR3 runs 11 residues. The DNA of the CDR3 is TGTGCCAGCAGTACCTCTTCGGTCCTCCACTTT. As protein: CASSTSSVLHF.

The chain uses TRBV28 and TRBJ1-1; unclear D gene. CDR3 length: 14 amino acids. V was trimmed by 5 bases and J by 1 base, leaving 11 bases between them. Germline CDR1 reads MDHEN; CDR2 reads SYDVKM. The CDR3 loop is CASSVTRTNTEAFF. The CDR3 nucleotides read TGTGCCAGCAGTGTGACACGGACGAACACTGAAGCTTTCTTT.

The rearrangement links TRBV6-1 to TRBJ2-6, with 8 bases that match TRBD1. CDR3 length equals 15 residues. The V segment lost 9 bases and the J segment 1 base; nucleotides outside the gene matches: 5. Germline loops: CDR1 MNHNS, CDR2 SASEGT. DNA for the CDR3: TGTGCCAGGGGGGACAGGACGTCTGGGGCCAACGTCCTGACTTTC. As protein: CARGDRTSGANVLTF.

The rearrangement links TRBV7-8 to TRBJ1-2; 7 nucleotides line up with TRBD1. The germline V gene has CDR1 SGHVS and CDR2 FQNEAQ. Losses at the gene ends were 3 bases for V and 4 bases for J; bases not matched to a gene: 5. The CDR3 covers 14 residues. The chain's CDR3 is CASSLDNRGYGYTF. CDR3 in DNA: TGTGCCAGCAGCTTGGACAACAGGGGCTATGGCTACACCTTC.

This chain connects TRBV15 to TRBJ2-7; D gene unclear. V lost 0 bases and J 1 base, leaving 7 bases between the germline ends. In germline, CDR1 is LNHNV, CDR2 YYDKDF (reference sequence). The CDR3 extends over 14 amino acids. The CDR3 DNA reads TGTGCCACCAGCAGAGATCGGAATTCCTACGAGCAGTACTTC. Protein product: CATSRDRNSYEQYF.

The V call is TRBV6-1, the J call TRBJ1-2; 8 positions match TRBD1. The germline V gene encodes CDR1 MNHNS and CDR2 SASEGT. The CDR3 runs to 17 residues. Trimming cost V 6 bases and J 1 base; bases outside gene matches: 13. CDR3 in DNA: TGTGCCAGCAGACGGTGGGCAGGGGGCATCGATAACTATGGCTACACCTTC. Its protein product is CASRRWAGGIDNYGYTF.

The CDR3 sequence: CSARGQSGRTEAFF. CDR3 nucleotide sequence: TGCAGTGCTAGAGGTCAGTCGGGGAGGACTGAAGCTTTCTTT. The rearrangement uses TRBV20-1 and TRBJ1-1; unclear D gene. Trimming removed 1 base at V and 5 bases at J, with 14 bases between. Germline V gene lookup returns CDR1 DFQATT and CDR2 SNEGSKA (reference sequence). This CDR3 has 14 amino acids.

This chain connects TRBV7-6 to TRBJ2-2; D remains unclear. From germline, CDR1 is SGHVS and CDR2 FNYEAQ. The CDR3 covers 16 residues. Deletions cut 1 base from V and 4 bases from J, with 13 bases between. The CDR3 spells CASSLVPGAFTGELFF. DNA of the CDR3: TGTGCCAGCAGCTTAGTCCCTGGCGCTTTCACCGGGGAGCTGTTTTTT. The complete variable domain, with remaining parts taken from reference TRBV7-6 and TRBJ2-2, reads GAGVSQSPRYKVTKRGQDVALRCDPISGHVSLYWYRQALGQGPEFLTYFNYEAQQDKSGLPNDRFSAERPEGSISTLTIQRTEQRDSAMYRCASSLVPGAFTGELFFGEGSRLTVL.

The J gene is TRBJ1-5, the V gene TRBV28; D may be TRBD1 (6 bases). Germline assignment: CDR1 MDHEN and CDR2 SYDVKM. The CDR3 spans 16 residues. The V end lost 4 bases, the J end lost 3 bases, and 16 bases lay between the germline ends. Written as DNA, the CDR3 is TGTGCCAGCAGTTCCCCCATAGGACAGAACAATCAGCCCCAGCATTTT. Its translation is CASSSPIGQNNQPQHF.

V gene TRBV6-5 combines with J gene TRBJ2-2, with D possibly matching TRBD1 (6 bases). With 2 bases removed from V and 5 bases from J, the gap between germline ends came to 15 bases. There are 16 residues in the CDR3. Germline V lookup: CDR1 MNHEY, CDR2 SVGAGI. The CDR3 here is CASSYRPQGMTGELFF. The CDR3 DNA follows: TGTGCCAGCAGTTACCGTCCACAGGGAATGACCGGGGAGCTGTTTTTT.

This chain connects TRBV15 to TRBJ1-6; D gene uncertain. In germline, CDR1 is LNHNV, CDR2 YYDKDF (reference sequence). Trimming took off 1 base at V and 9 bases at J, with 10 bases between the two ends. This CDR3 has 14 residues. The CDR3 DNA reads as TGTGCCACCAGCAGAGGGGGATCCCCTTCACCCCTCCACTTT. As protein: CATSRGGSPSPLHF.

The chain uses TRBV29-1 and TRBJ1-5; D may be TRBD1 (6 bases). V lost 5 bases and J lost 6, with 14 bases in between. Germline values: CDR1 SQVTM, CDR2 ANQGSEA. This CDR3 region has 13 residues. The DNA of the CDR3 is TGCAGCGTTACTACAGGGAACGGTCAGCCCCAGCATTTT. It codes for CSVTTGNGQPQHF.

V is TRBV11-2 and J is TRBJ1-2; D ambiguous. With 0 bases removed from V and 6 bases from J, the gap between germline ends came to 14 bases. Germline V lookup: CDR1 SGHAT, CDR2 FQNNGV. This CDR3 has 15 amino acids. CDR3: CASSLDLGLMDGYTF. The CDR3 region has the DNA TGTGCCAGCAGCTTAGATCTGGGCCTCATGGATGGCTACACCTTC.

The chain combines TRBV19 with TRBJ2-5, with TRBD1 as a possible D gene (5 bases). Germline V gene sequence: CDR1 LNHDA, CDR2 SQIVND (reference sequence). The CDR3 length is 15 residues. Trimming stripped 3 bases from V and 5 bases from J, with 16 bases between. CDR3: CASSMRTGGWETQYF. The CDR3 DNA reads TGTGCCAGTAGTATGCGAACAGGTGGTTGGGAGACCCAGTACTTC. The full variable domain, completed using reference TRBV19 and TRBJ2-5, is DGGITQSPKYLFRKEGQNVTLSCEQNLNHDAMYWYRQDPGQGLRLIYYSQIVNDFQKGDIAEGYSVSREKKESFPLTVTSAQKNPTAFYLCASSMRTGGWETQYFGPGTRLLVL.

V is TRBV21-1 and J is TRBJ1-1; the DNA was not used to check the table's D call, TRBD1. TRBV21-1 is a recognized pseudogene. The CDR3 extends over 16 amino acids. The CDR3 DNA reads TGTGCCAGCAGCGCGGACAGGGGGCTATGGAACACTGAAGCTTTCTTT. This encodes CASSADRGLWNTEAFF.

The chain joins TRBV6-4 to TRBJ2-1; D possibly corresponds to TRBD2 (7 bases). The CDR3 is made up of 16 amino acids. Looked up from germline, CDR1 is MRHNA and CDR2 is SNTAGT. V was clipped by 2 bases and J by 6 bases, with 17 bases between them. CDR3 bases: TGTGCCAGCAGTGACCCGCAGCGGGGACAATTCAATGAGCAGTTCTTC. It translates to CASSDPQRGQFNEQFF.

The chain carries TRBV6-5 and TRBJ2-3, with D perhaps matching TRBD2 (6 bases). Trimming stripped 2 bases from V and 7 bases from J, with 10 bases between. There are 13 residues in the CDR3. Germline V gene data show CDR1 as MNHEY and CDR2 as SVGAGI. The CDR3 DNA reads TGTGCCAGCAGTTACCTTACTAGCCATACGCAGTATTTT. It encodes CASSYLTSHTQYF.

The CDR3 is CASSLDIGRSAFF. The CDR3 coding sequence is TGTGCCAGCAGCTTAGATATTGGGAGGTCAGCTTTCTTT. The rearrangement links TRBV7-2 to TRBJ1-1; D gene unclear. V lost 1 base and J lost 10, with 13 bases in between. CDR3 length: 13 residues. CDR1 and CDR2 (germline): SGHTA, FQGNSA.

The V and J genes are TRBV27 and TRBJ1-3; possible D gene TRBD1, 5 bases. Germline CDR1 is MNHEY and CDR2 is SMNVEV (reference sequence). The CDR3 is 13 residues long. V gave up 5 bases and J gave up 4 bases, with 9 bases separating them. The DNA for the CDR3 is TGTGCCAGCAGTGAATACAGGGGAAACACCATATATTTT. As protein: CASSEYRGNTIYF.

This chain joins TRBV20-1 and TRBJ1-2; the match to TRBD1 covers 8 bases. The CDR3 contains 13 residues. The V gene's germline CDR1 is DFQATT and CDR2 SNEGSKA (reference sequence). Trimming cost V 5 bases and J 4 bases; bases outside gene matches: 6. CDR3 nucleotides: TGCAGTGCTCCCCGGACAGGGTCCTATGGCTACACCTTC. The encoded protein is CSAPRTGSYGYTF.

The genes are TRBV15 and TRBJ2-1; no clear D gene. The CDR3 is 12 amino acids. Germline CDR1 reads LNHNV; CDR2 reads YYDKDF (reference sequence). V lost 0 bases and J lost 10, with 7 bases in between. CDR3: CATSRDGYEQFF. For the CDR3, the DNA is TGTGCCACCAGCAGAGATGGGTACGAGCAGTTCTTC.